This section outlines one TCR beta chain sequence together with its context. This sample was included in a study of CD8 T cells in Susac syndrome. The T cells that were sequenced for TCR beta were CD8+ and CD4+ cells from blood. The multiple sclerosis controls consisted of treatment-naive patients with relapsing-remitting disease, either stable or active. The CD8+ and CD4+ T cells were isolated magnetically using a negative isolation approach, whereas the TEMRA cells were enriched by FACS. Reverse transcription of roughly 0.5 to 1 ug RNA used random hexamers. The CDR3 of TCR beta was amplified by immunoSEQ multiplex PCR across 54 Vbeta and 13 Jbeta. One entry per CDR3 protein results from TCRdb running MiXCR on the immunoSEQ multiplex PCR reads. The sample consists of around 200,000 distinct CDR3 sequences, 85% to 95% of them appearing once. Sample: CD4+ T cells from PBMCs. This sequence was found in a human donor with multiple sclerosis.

The CDR3 DNA follows: TGTGCCAGCAGCCCGGGGACAGGGGTTTCCTACGAGCAGTACTTC. Its protein product is CASSPGTGVSYEQYF. This chain joins TRBV7-2 and TRBJ2-7, with 10 bases identical to TRBD1. The V gene end was trimmed by 5 bases and the J gene end by 1 base; junction bases not matched to a gene: 5. The germline V gene encodes CDR1 SGHTA and CDR2 FQGNSA. This CDR3 has 15 residues.